Below, one T cell receptor (beta chain) is given with its context. The antigen remains undetermined. This PCR relied on a set of 60 Vbeta primers and 13 Jbeta primers. The repertoire was sequenced with immunoSEQ multiplex PCR; TCRdb's copy has only in-frame clones and lacks some. The listing contains 130,000 or so clones. The sample is drawn from a study of cytomegalovirus exposure and HLA in healthy donors. Findings and caveats of the study: Excluded: some indistinguishable V segments such as TRBV6-2 and TRBV6-3. V- and J-gene trimming in TCR beta was tied to a missense DCLRE1C variant by an analysis performed later.

At collection, donors were nominally healthy, but unrecorded immune exposures were probable. Germline V lookup: CDR1 SGHRS, CDR2 YFSETQ. The CDR3 length is 14 residues. Trimming pared 2 bases from V and 1 base from J, leaving 8 bases between. This chain joins TRBV5-1 and TRBJ2-3; D might be TRBD2 (6 bases). The sample taken for sequencing was PBMCs. This sequence was found in a woman in her thirties or forties in good health and CMV-seronegative. DNA of the CDR3: TGCGCCAGCAGCTTAGGGGAGGGCACAGATACGCAGTATTTT. It encodes CASSLGEGTDTQYF. The full variable domain, rest sourced from reference TRBV5-1 and TRBJ2-3, is KAGVTQTPRYLIKTRGQQVTLSCSPISGHRSVSWYQQTPGQGLQFLFEYFSETQRNKGNFPGRFSGRQFSNSRSEMNVSTLELGDSALYLCASSLGEGTDTQYFGPGTRLTVL.